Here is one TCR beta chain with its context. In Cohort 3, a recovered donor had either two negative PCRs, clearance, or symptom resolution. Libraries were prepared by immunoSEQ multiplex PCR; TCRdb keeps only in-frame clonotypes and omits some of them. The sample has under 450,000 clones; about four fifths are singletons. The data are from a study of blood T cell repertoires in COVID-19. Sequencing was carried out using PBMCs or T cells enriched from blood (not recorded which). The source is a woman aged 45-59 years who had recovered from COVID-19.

The CDR3 protein is CASSVGWQGSYNEQFF. The CDR3 bases are TGTGCCAGCAGCGTAGGTTGGCAGGGTTCCTACAATGAGCAGTTCTTC. The J gene is TRBJ2-1, the V gene TRBV9, with D possibly being TRBD1 (5 bases). Germline CDR1 and CDR2: SGDLS and YYNGEE. The V end was cut by 0 bases, the J end by 1 base, with 11 bases between. The CDR3 contains 16 residues.